This T cell receptor (beta chain) came from a study of CD4 T cell repertoires in COVID-19. Note on this clone: The antigen is unknown.

V gave up 0 bases and J gave up 2 bases, with 9 bases separating them. CDR1 is ENHRY and CDR2 is SYGVKD in the germline V gene. The CDR3 spans 15 residues. Study conclusions and caveats: Several top expanded SARS-CoV-2-reactive clonotypes were shared by two or three memory subsets. In SARS-CoV and/or HKU1 spike cultures, between 7 and 25% of SARS-CoV-2 clonotypes reappeared.

Samples came from patients recovered from mild-to-severe COVID-19. TCRdb keeps only in-frame clones here, not all; method: immunoSEQ multiplex PCR. The repertoire includes 65,000 to 95,000 clones, roughly 80% of them detected once, and roughly 0.6% sits in the top ten. Here the sequenced sample was CD4+ T cells from peripheral blood, taken after recovery from COVID-19. This TCR was recovered from a human donor who had COVID-19. The chain joins TRBV10-3 to TRBJ2-3, with D unresolved. CDR3 sequence (DNA): TGTGCCATCAGTGAGTCGATGGTAATCACAGATACGCAGTATTTT. As protein: CAISESMVITDTQYF.